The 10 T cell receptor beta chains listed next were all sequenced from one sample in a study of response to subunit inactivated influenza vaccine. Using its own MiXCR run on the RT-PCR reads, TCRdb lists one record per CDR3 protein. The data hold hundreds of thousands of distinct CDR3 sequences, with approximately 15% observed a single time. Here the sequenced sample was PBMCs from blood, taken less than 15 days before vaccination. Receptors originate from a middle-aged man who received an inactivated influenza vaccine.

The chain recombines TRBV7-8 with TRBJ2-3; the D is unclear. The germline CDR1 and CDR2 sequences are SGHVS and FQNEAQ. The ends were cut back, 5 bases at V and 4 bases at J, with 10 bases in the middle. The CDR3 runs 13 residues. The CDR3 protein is CASSPRRADTQYF. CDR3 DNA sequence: TGTGCCAGCAGCCCCCGACGGGCAGATACGCAGTATTTT.

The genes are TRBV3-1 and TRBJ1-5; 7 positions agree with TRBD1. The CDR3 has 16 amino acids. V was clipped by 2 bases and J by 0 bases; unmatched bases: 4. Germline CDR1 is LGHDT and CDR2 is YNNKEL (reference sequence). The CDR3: CASSQRDRNSNQPQHF. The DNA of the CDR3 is TGTGCCAGCAGCCAAAGGGACAGAAATAGCAATCAGCCCCAGCATTTT.

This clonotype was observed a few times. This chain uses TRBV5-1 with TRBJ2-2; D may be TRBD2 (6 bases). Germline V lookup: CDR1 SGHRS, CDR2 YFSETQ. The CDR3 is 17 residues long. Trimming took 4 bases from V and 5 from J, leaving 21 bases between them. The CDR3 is CASSAGLGLGRTGELFF. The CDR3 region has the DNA TGCGCCAGCAGCGCGGGACTGGGTCTGGGGCGGACCGGGGAGCTGTTTTTT. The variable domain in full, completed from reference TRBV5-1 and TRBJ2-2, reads KAGVTQTPRYLIKTRGQQVTLSCSPISGHRSVSWYQQTPGQGLQFLFEYFSETQRNKGNFPGRFSGRQFSNSRSEMNVSTLELGDSALYLCASSAGLGLGRTGELFFGEGSRLTVL.

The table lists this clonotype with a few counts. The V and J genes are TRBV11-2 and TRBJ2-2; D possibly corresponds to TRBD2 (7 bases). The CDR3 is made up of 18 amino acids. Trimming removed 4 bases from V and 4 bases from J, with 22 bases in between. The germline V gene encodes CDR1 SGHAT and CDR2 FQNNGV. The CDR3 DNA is TGTGCCAGCAGCTCCCTGAGGGGCGGGAGCAGGGGCACCGGGGAGCTGTTTTTT. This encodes CASSSLRGGSRGTGELFF.

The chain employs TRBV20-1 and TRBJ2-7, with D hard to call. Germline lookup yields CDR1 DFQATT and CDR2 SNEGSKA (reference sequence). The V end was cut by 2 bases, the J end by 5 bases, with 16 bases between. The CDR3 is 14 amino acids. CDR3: CSARQTVTVHEQYF. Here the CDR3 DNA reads TGCAGTGCTAGACAGACGGTGACGGTCCACGAGCAGTACTTC.

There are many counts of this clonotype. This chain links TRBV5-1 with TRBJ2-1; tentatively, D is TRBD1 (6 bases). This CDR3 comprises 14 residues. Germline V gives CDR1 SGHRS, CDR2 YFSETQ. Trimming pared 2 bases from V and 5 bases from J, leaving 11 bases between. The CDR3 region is CASSFRTVNNEQFF. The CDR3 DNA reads TGCGCCAGCAGCTTTAGGACAGTGAACAATGAGCAGTTCTTC.

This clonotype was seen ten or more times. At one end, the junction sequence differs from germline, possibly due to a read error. The CDR3: CATSTQSTGDTIYF. DNA of the CDR3: TGTGCCACCAGCACCCAAAGTACTGGAGACACCATATATTTT. The chain links TRBV15 to TRBJ1-3; D call uncertain. CDR3 length: 14 amino acids. Germline V CDR1 and CDR2: LNHNV, YYDKDF (reference sequence).

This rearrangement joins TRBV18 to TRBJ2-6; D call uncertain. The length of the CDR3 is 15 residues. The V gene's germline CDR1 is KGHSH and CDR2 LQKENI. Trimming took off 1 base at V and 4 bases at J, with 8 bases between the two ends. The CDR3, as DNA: TGTGCCAGCTCACCACAGGGAACCGGGGCCAACGTCCTGACTTTC. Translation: CASSPQGTGANVLTF.

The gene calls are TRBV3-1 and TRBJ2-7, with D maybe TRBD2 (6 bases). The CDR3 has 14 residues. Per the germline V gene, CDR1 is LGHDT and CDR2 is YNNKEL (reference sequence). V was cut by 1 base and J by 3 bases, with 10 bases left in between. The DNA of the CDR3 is TGTGCCAGCAGCCAAGGTGGGGGGAACTACGAGCAGTACTTC. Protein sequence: CASSQGGGNYEQYF.

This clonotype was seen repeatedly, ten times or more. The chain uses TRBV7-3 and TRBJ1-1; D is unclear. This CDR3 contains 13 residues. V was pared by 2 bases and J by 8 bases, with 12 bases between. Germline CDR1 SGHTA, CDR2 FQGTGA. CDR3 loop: CASSLDMVSEAFF. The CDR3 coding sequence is TGTGCCAGCAGCTTAGATATGGTGTCGGAAGCTTTCTTT.